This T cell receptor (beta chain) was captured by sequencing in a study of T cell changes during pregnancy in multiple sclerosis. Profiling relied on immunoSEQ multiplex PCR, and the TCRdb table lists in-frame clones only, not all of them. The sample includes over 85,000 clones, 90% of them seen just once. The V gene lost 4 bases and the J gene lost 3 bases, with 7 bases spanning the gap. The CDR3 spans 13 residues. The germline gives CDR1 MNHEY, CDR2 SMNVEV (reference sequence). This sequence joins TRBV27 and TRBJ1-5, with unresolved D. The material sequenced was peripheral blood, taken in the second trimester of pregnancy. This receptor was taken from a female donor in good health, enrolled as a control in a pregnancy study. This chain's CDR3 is CASSWTYNQPQHF. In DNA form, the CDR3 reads TGTGCCAGCAGTTGGACTTACAATCAGCCCCAGCATTTT.